Presented here are 28 T cell receptor beta chains from one specimen sequenced in a study of early T cells in non-severe SARS-CoV-2 infection. TCRdb re-analysed the 5' RACE reads in MiXCR, keeping a single row per CDR3 protein. The sample includes around 40,000 distinct CDR3 sequences, 5.9% of them seen just once. Sequenced sample: whole blood. The receptors were sampled from an adult who was a healthcare worker with PCR-confirmed SARS-CoV-2 infection or an uninfected control (not recorded which).

This clonotype occurred a few times. The CDR3 here is CASSLGEAGGTYNEQFF. Written as DNA, the CDR3 is TGTGCCAGCAGCTTAGGCGAAGCGGGAGGGACCTACAATGAGCAGTTCTTC. This chain connects TRBV13 to TRBJ2-1, with TRBD2 matching over 10 bases. J was trimmed by 2 bases and V by 0 bases; bases with no gene match: 4. Germline V gene sequence: CDR1 PRHDT, CDR2 FYEKMQ (reference sequence). This CDR3 region has 17 residues.

This clonotype was recorded many times. The chain couples TRBV20-1 to TRBJ2-7, with 7 bases aligning to TRBD1. CDR1 and CDR2 from the germline V gene are DFQATT and SNEGSKA (reference sequence). The ends lost 4 bases at V and 3 bases at J; junction bases unmatched: 9. This CDR3 comprises 14 residues. In nucleotides, the CDR3 is TGCAGTGCTATATACAGGGGATCCCTCTACGAGCAGTACTTC. This sequence encodes CSAIYRGSLYEQYF.

This clonotype was counted many times. The V gene is TRBV27, the J gene TRBJ1-1; TRBD1 is a possible D gene (6 bases). The germline V gene encodes CDR1 MNHEY and CDR2 SMNVEV (reference sequence). V was trimmed by 1 base and J by 4 bases, leaving 13 bases between them. This CDR3 region has 15 residues. In DNA form, the CDR3 reads TGTGCCAGCAGTTTATTGGGGGCGAGGGGCACTGAAGCTTTCTTT. Translated, it gives CASSLLGARGTEAFF.

On this clonotype: A much larger clone lies one base from this, so it may be a read error. J is TRBJ2-2 and V is TRBV29-1; possible D gene TRBD1, 5 bases. This CDR3 is built from 15 residues. Germline CDR1 and CDR2: SQVTM and ANQGSEA. CDR3: CGGRTGTSNTGELFF. The CDR3 DNA follows: TGCGGCGGACGAACAGGTACATCGAACACCGGGGAGCTGTTTTTT.

This clonotype was seen a handful of times. This sequence joins TRBV29-1 and TRBJ2-7; 8 positions match TRBD1. The CDR3 length is 15 residues. V was clipped by 4 bases and J by 0 bases; unmatched bases: 8. Germline lookup yields CDR1 SQVTM and CDR2 ANQGSEA. For the CDR3, the DNA is TGCAGCGTTGGGACCGGGACAGGAGTCTCCTACGAGCAGTACTTC. It is translated as CSVGTGTGVSYEQYF.

About this clonotype itself: A read error may be the cause here, since a much bigger clone is one base away. In DNA, the CDR3 is TGTGTCAGCTCACGGGGCCAGAATGAAAAACTGTTTTTT. Amino acids: CVSSRGQNEKLFF. The chain carries TRBV18 and TRBJ1-4; a possible D gene is TRBD1 (5 bases). Germline V gives CDR1 KGHSH, CDR2 LQKENI. This CDR3 is built from 13 residues.

The genes are TRBV7-9 and TRBJ2-7; 14 bases are a match to TRBD2. The germline gives CDR1 SEHNR, CDR2 FQNEAQ (reference sequence). CDR3 length: 15 amino acids. Germline trimming cut 4 bases from V and 11 bases from J; bases unmatched to any gene: 10. The CDR3 DNA is TGTGCCAGCAGCTCCTGGACTAGCGGGAGGTCCCACAAGTACTTC. Protein sequence: CASSSWTSGRSHKYF.

This clonotype was recorded many times. The V gene is TRBV25-1, the J gene TRBJ1-1; weak D call: TRBD1 (6 bases). The CDR3 contains 15 residues. Germline V gene lookup returns CDR1 MGHDK and CDR2 SYGVNS. V dropped 3 bases and J dropped 3 bases, with 14 bases sitting between them. The CDR3 coding sequence is TGTGCCAGCAGTGATTCACAGGGAGGTCACACTGAAGCTTTCTTT. It translates to CASSDSQGGHTEAFF.

This chain joins TRBV7-6 and TRBJ2-7; 9 nucleotides align to TRBD1. V shed 7 bases, J shed 7 bases, and the junction held 11 bases outside the gene matches. CDR1 and CDR2 from the germline V gene are SGHVS and FNYEAQ. The CDR3 sequence is 14 residues long. The DNA of the CDR3 is TGTGCCAGCACCCGAGAGGGACAGGGTAAAGAGCAGTACTTC. Protein: CASTREGQGKEQYF.

This clonotype was detected ten times or more. The chain couples TRBV7-2 to TRBJ2-5; D uncertain. CDR3 length: 14 residues. Trimming cost V 2 bases and J 4 bases, with 11 bases left between them. CDR1 and CDR2 (germline): SGHTA, FQGNSA. CDR3 nucleotides: TGTGCCAGCAGCTTAAGTCGTAGGGCAGAGACCCAGTACTTC. This sequence encodes CASSLSRRAETQYF.

V usage is TRBV5-1 and J usage is TRBJ2-5; D not resolved. The CDR3 is made up of 11 amino acids. Germline V gene sequence: CDR1 SGHRS, CDR2 YFSETQ. The germline V and J ends were trimmed by 3 bases and 3 bases, with 3 bases remaining between them. CDR3 loop: CASSWKETQYF. CDR3 DNA sequence: TGCGCCAGCAGCTGGAAAGAGACCCAGTACTTC.

There are many counts of this clonotype. V gene TRBV20-1 combines with J gene TRBJ1-2; TRBD1 agrees at 9 bases. In germline, CDR1 is DFQATT, CDR2 SNEGSKA (reference sequence). There are 12 residues in the CDR3. Losses at the gene ends were 6 bases for V and 8 bases for J; bases not matched to a gene: 7. The CDR3 reads CSATQGALGYTF. For the CDR3, the DNA is TGCAGTGCGACACAGGGGGCGCTAGGCTACACCTTC.

This clonotype was counted at least ten times. The CDR3 bases are TGCGCCAGCAGTGAGATCGGGGACACTGAAGCTTTCTTT. Its translation is CASSEIGDTEAFF. The V gene is TRBV5-1, the J gene TRBJ1-1, with D hard to call. Germline-derived CDR1 and CDR2 are SGHRS and YFSETQ. Trimming removed 5 bases at V and 3 bases at J, with 11 bases between. The CDR3 length is 13 residues.

The sample holds many counts of this clonotype. The J gene is TRBJ2-3, the V gene TRBV6-6, with D perhaps TRBD1 or TRBD2 (5 bases each). The V gene lost 2 bases and the J gene lost 3 bases, with 18 bases spanning the gap. Per germline, CDR1 MNHNY and CDR2 SVGAGI (reference sequence). The CDR3 contains 17 residues. The CDR3 reads CASSYSQRGRNTDTQYF. In DNA form, the CDR3 reads TGTGCCAGCAGTTACAGTCAGAGGGGACGTAATACAGATACGCAGTATTTT.

The CDR3 is CASSFEYQETQYF. The CDR3 nucleotides are TGTGCCAGCAGCTTCGAGTACCAAGAGACCCAGTACTTC. The rearrangement links TRBV11-1 to TRBJ2-5; D is ambiguous. V was trimmed by 3 bases and J by 0 bases, leaving 5 bases between them. CDR1 SGHAT and CDR2 FQDESV come from the germline V gene (reference sequence). This CDR3 region has 13 residues. Looking up the rest from reference TRBV11-1 and TRBJ2-5 gives the full variable domain: EAEVAQSPRYKITEKSQAVAFWCDPISGHATLYWYRQILGQGPELLVQFQDESVVDDSQLPKDRFSAERLKGVDSTLKIQPAELGDSAMYLCASSFEYQETQYFGPGTRLLVL.

This clonotype was seen repeatedly, ten times or more. CDR3 nucleotides: TGTGCCAGCGGAAAAAGGGGGGACACCGGGGAGCTGTTTTTT. This gives the protein CASGKRGDTGELFF. The gene calls are TRBV12-3 or TRBV12-4 and TRBJ2-2; D is possibly TRBD1 or TRBD2 (6 bases each). V gave up 8 bases and J gave up 3 bases, with 13 bases separating them. This CDR3 is 14 amino acids long.

In its sample, this clonotype was seen a few times. The V gene is TRBV11-3, the J gene TRBJ2-2; 8 positions agree with TRBD2. The CDR3 has 16 residues. CDR1 SGHNT and CDR2 YENEEA come from the germline V gene. V shed 5 bases and J 5 bases; nucleotides not matched to a gene: 10. For the CDR3, the DNA is TGTGCCAGCAGCCCCTCCCCTACGGGAGGGACCGGGGAGCTGTTTTTT. This codes for CASSPSPTGGTGELFF. Together with reference TRBV11-3 and TRBJ2-2, the CDR3 gives the full variable domain: EAGVVQSPRYKIIEKKQPVAFWCNPISGHNTLYWYLQNLGQGPELLIRYENEEAVDDSQLPKDRFSAERLKGVDSTLKIQPAELGDSAVYLCASSPSPTGGTGELFFGEGSRLTVL.

This clonotype was counted only a few times. This sequence joins TRBV6-6 and TRBJ1-1; D is unclear. The CDR3 is 13 amino acids. V was clipped by 2 bases and J by 6 bases, with 10 bases between them. The germline gives CDR1 MNHNY, CDR2 SVGAGI (reference sequence). The CDR3 is CASSYETVPEAFF. The CDR3 DNA follows: TGTGCCAGCAGTTACGAGACGGTCCCTGAAGCTTTCTTT.

The sample holds many counts of this clonotype. This sequence joins TRBV19 and TRBJ1-5; the D is unclear. Germline CDR1 is LNHDA and CDR2 is SQIVND (reference sequence). The CDR3 has 13 amino acids. V lost 6 bases and J 7 bases, leaving 13 bases between the germline ends. CDR3 sequence: CASRGKSEQPQHF. Here the CDR3 DNA reads TGTGCCAGTAGGGGGAAATCGGAACAGCCCCAGCATTTT. The full variable domain, with the rest looked up from reference TRBV19 and TRBJ1-5, is DGGITQSPKYLFRKEGQNVTLSCEQNLNHDAMYWYRQDPGQGLRLIYYSQIVNDFQKGDIAEGYSVSREKKESFPLTVTSAQKNPTAFYLCASRGKSEQPQHFGDGTRLSIL.

This clonotype was detected ten times or more. The chain uses TRBV6-1 and TRBJ2-1; TRBD2 agrees at 10 bases. Germline V lookup: CDR1 MNHNS, CDR2 SASEGT. V shed 3 bases, J shed 1 base, and the junction held 6 bases outside the gene matches. This CDR3 is built from 17 residues. The CDR3, as DNA: TGTGCCAGCAGTGAGCTAGCGGGAGCTGGGTCCTACAATGAGCAGTTCTTC. It specifies CASSELAGAGSYNEQFF.

This clonotype was counted many times. The genes are TRBV20-1 and TRBJ2-3; 8 bases agree with TRBD1. This CDR3 has 15 residues. The trim removed 1 base at V and 3 bases at J, leaving 6 bases unmatched. Germline CDR1 is DFQATT and CDR2 is SNEGSKA (reference sequence). CDR3 in DNA: TGCAGTGCTAGAGTTCAGGGGGCTAATACAGATACGCAGTATTTT. Translation gives CSARVQGANTDTQYF.

There are many counts of this clonotype. The chain links TRBV25-1 to TRBJ1-5, with D hard to call. Deletions cut 1 base from V and 1 base from J, with 17 bases between. This CDR3 comprises 18 residues. From germline, CDR1 is MGHDK and CDR2 SYGVNS. The CDR3 here is CASSESQGPLESNQPQHF. In DNA, the CDR3 is TGTGCCAGCAGTGAATCCCAAGGTCCCCTGGAAAGCAATCAGCCCCAGCATTTT.

The sample holds a few counts of this clonotype. V and J are TRBV2 and TRBJ2-3; D gene unclear. This CDR3 spans 15 amino acids. Germline lookup yields CDR1 SNHLY and CDR2 FYNNEI. V lost 6 bases to trimming and J lost 0 bases, with 13 bases between them. CDR3 protein: CASSEVLRSTDTQYF. For the CDR3, the DNA is TGTGCCAGCAGCGAGGTTCTGCGCAGCACAGATACGCAGTATTTT.

This clonotype was recorded many times. CDR3 in amino acids: CSVEVAARRETQYF. CDR3 bases: TGCAGCGTTGAGGTTGCGGCGCGGAGAGAGACCCAGTACTTC. The chain uses TRBV29-1 and TRBJ2-5; D not resolved. The CDR3 contains 14 residues. Per the germline V gene, CDR1 is SQVTM and CDR2 is ANQGSEA. The V gene lost 3 bases and the J gene lost 4 bases, with 15 bases spanning the gap.

This clonotype has at least ten counts. The J gene is TRBJ1-2, the V gene TRBV7-9; D unclear. The germline V and J ends were trimmed by 0 bases and 3 bases, with 11 bases remaining between them. This CDR3 has 15 residues. The germline gives CDR1 SEHNR, CDR2 FQNEAQ (reference sequence). CDR3 loop: CASSLALGSYYGYTF. The CDR3 DNA is TGTGCCAGCAGCTTAGCGCTCGGCAGCTACTATGGCTACACCTTC.

There are many counts of this clonotype. CDR3 DNA: TGCGCCAGCAGCCAAGTAAATAGGGAGCAGTTCTTC. It yields the protein CASSQVNREQFF. The chain has TRBV4-1 and TRBJ2-1; D uncertain. CDR1 is MGHRA and CDR2 is YSYEKL in the germline V gene. CDR3 length: 12 amino acids. V lost 1 base to trimming and J lost 10 bases, with 8 bases between them.

This clonotype was found many times. V usage is TRBV20-1 and J usage is TRBJ2-1; 7 nucleotides line up with TRBD2. The J segment lost 4 bases and the V segment lost 3 bases, leaving 9 bases of the junction unmatched. The CDR3 extends over 15 amino acids. In germline, CDR1 is DFQATT, CDR2 SNEGSKA (reference sequence). The CDR3 DNA is TGCAGTGCTAGTGCACCTAGCGGCCCTTACAATGAGCAGTTCTTC. This translates into CSASAPSGPYNEQFF.

This clonotype occurred many times. The chain joins TRBV5-1 to TRBJ1-1; D ambiguous. The V and J ends lost 0 bases and 2 bases respectively, with 11 bases between them. CDR1 SGHRS and CDR2 YFSETQ come from the germline V gene. This CDR3 is 15 amino acids long. Written as DNA, the CDR3 is TGCGCCAGCAGCTTGGCCGGGGTTGTCAACACTGAAGCTTTCTTT. This codes for CASSLAGVVNTEAFF.